These T cell receptor beta chains were read from a single sample in a study of cytomegalovirus exposure and HLA in healthy donors. This table comes from immunoSEQ multiplex PCR, and its TCRdb copy is limited to in-frame clones, with some not included. This sample carries around 100,000 clones, around four fifths of them seen once, and the ten largest clones take around 5.6%. What was sequenced was PBMCs. The receptors were gathered from a woman under 30 in good health and CMV-seropositive. Both conserved end residues are part of each CDR3. D genes are given only for firm matches. Size is omitted from some rows. Given values are once, few, many or a class for expanded clones.

TRBV20-1,NA,NA,TRBJ1-2,10,TGCAGTGCTACCCTTTATGGCTACACCTTC,CSATLYGYTF
TRBV15,NA,NA,TRBJ1-1,17,TGTGCCACCAGCAGAGAGGGCCTACAGGGTATGAACACTGAAGCTTTCTTT,CATSREGLQGMNTEAFF
TRBV5-1,NA,NA,TRBJ2-5,16,TGCGCCAGCAGCCCACCTGCCTTGCGGGCCCTGGAGACCCAGTACTTC,CASSPPALRALETQYF
TRBV6-5,NA,NA,TRBJ2-5,14,TGTGCCAGCAGCACACAGGCGAATAGGGAGACCCAGTACTTC,CASSTQANRETQYF
TRBV5-1,NA,NA,TRBJ1-2,14,TGCGCCAGCAGCTTGAGTCCCAGGGGCGAAGGCTACACCTTC,CASSLSPRGEGYTF
TRBV6-5,NA,NA,TRBJ2-7,16,TGTGCCAGCAGTTACTCGGTCCCGGATCGCGGTTACGAGCAGTACTTC,CASSYSVPDRGYEQYF
TRBV7-3,TRBD2,NA,TRBJ2-7,15,TGTGCCAGCCTCTCCAGGCGGCTAGCGGGAGTATATCCGTACTTC,CASLSRRLAGVYPYF
TRBV30,NA,NA,TRBJ1-5,13,TGTGCCTGGTCTCAAAGGACAAATCAGCCCCAGCATTTT,CAWSQRTNQPQHF
TRBV7-9,NA,NA,TRBJ1-5,18,TGTGCCAGCAGCTGGTGGAGCGGAGGAGGATATAGCAATCAGCCCCAGCATTTT,CASSWWSGGGYSNQPQHF
TRBV4-1,TRBD2,few,TRBJ2-1,18,TGCGCCAGCAGCCAAGTCGACCTGGGACTAGCTGGCGGTAATGAGCAGTTCTTC,CASSQVDLGLAGGNEQFF
TRBV2,NA,few,TRBJ2-3,19,TGTGCCAGCACTGAAGCGGGCGGGACTTTTGTCCCTAGCACAGATACGCAGTATTTT,CASTEAGGTFVPSTDTQYF
TRBV19,NA,NA,TRBJ1-1,16,TGTGCCAGTAGTCTGCCTGCGGGGCCAAAGAACACTGAAGCTTTCTTT,CASSLPAGPKNTEAFF
TRBV4-1,NA,NA,TRBJ2-7,15,TGCGCCAGCAGCCAAGAACCGGGACTTACAAACGAGCAGTACTTC,CASSQEPGLTNEQYF
TRBV6-5,NA,NA,TRBJ2-7,15,TGTGCCAGCAGTTACCAGGCGGAGGGGACCTACGAGCAGTACTTC,CASSYQAEGTYEQYF
TRBV5-4,TRBD2,NA,TRBJ2-6,17,TGTGCCAGCAGCTTGAGCGGGGGCCTCTCTGGGGCCAACGTCCTGACTTTC,CASSLSGGLSGANVLTF
TRBV4-1,TRBD1,NA,TRBJ1-5,17,TGCGCCAGCAGCCAAGATCCCGGGACAGAAAATAATCAGCCCCAGCATTTT,CASSQDPGTENNQPQHF
TRBV15,NA,NA,TRBJ1-4,16,TGTGCCACCAGCAGAGGCCCGACATATCCTAATGAAAAACTGTTTTTT,CATSRGPTYPNEKLFF
TRBV7-8,NA,NA,TRBJ2-5,14,TGTGCCAGCAGCCGCAGGACAGACCAAGAGACCCAGTACTTC,CASSRRTDQETQYF
TRBV19,NA,NA,TRBJ2-7,14,TGTGCCAGTAGTATCGGGGGAAACGGCTACGAGCAGTACTTC,CASSIGGNGYEQYF
TRBV7-9,NA,NA,TRBJ1-2,15,TGTGCCAGCAGCTCGTGGGACACCGTTAGCTATGGCTACACCTTC,CASSSWDTVSYGYTF
TRBV5-8,NA,NA,TRBJ1-2,12,TGTGCCAGCAGCCCGCGGCGAGGTGGCTACACCTTC,CASSPRRGGYTF
TRBV2,TRBD1,NA,TRBJ1-1,14,TGTGCCAGCAGTCTGACGACAGGGGTGACTGAAGCTTTCTTT,CASSLTTGVTEAFF
TRBV7-9,NA,NA,TRBJ2-7,14,TGTGCCAGCAGCGTAACATCCCTTGGCTACGAGCAGTACTTC,CASSVTSLGYEQYF
TRBV7-6,TRBD1,NA,TRBJ2-2,14,TGTGCCATCGGGACAGGGCTGAACACCGGGGAGCTGTTTTTT,CAIGTGLNTGELFF
TRBV2,NA,NA,TRBJ1-2,14,TGTGCCACCCGGGGGGAGGCAGGGAACTATGGCTACACCTTC,CATRGEAGNYGYTF
TRBV7-9,NA,NA,TRBJ2-7,15,TGTGCCAGCAGCTTAAACCGGGGAAACTCCTACGAGCAGTACTTC,CASSLNRGNSYEQYF
TRBV29-1,TRBD1,NA,TRBJ1-2,15,TGCAGCGTTGGGGGCGGACAGGGACACCGTTATGGCTACACCTTC,CSVGGGQGHRYGYTF
TRBV25-1,NA,NA,TRBJ2-5,12,TGTGCCAGCAGTGCAAACGGAGGGACCCAGTACTTC,CASSANGGTQYF
TRBV4-1,NA,NA,TRBJ2-7,14,TGCGCCAGCAGCCACGGTGGAGACGGCTACGAGCAGTACTTC,CASSHGGDGYEQYF
TRBV4-2,NA,NA,TRBJ1-1,18,TGTGCCAGCAGCCAAGGACATGCATTTTTGGGTCCCACCACTGAAGCTTTCTTT,CASSQGHAFLGPTTEAFF
TRBV7-8,NA,NA,TRBJ1-1,12,TGTGCCAGCAGCCTGACGGGCACTGAAGCTTTCTTT,CASSLTGTEAFF
TRBV5-1,NA,few,TRBJ1-4,14,TGCGCCAGCAGCCCCACAGGCGGGGATGAAAAACTGTTTTTT,CASSPTGGDEKLFF
TRBV7-9,NA,NA,TRBJ1-1,15,TGTGCCAGCAGCTTAAGGGCAGGGCCGAACACTGAAGCTTTCTTT,CASSLRAGPNTEAFF
TRBV4-1,TRBD1,NA,TRBJ1-5,15,TGCGCCAGCAGCCCGACAGGGGGCGGGAGTCAGCCCCAGCATTTT,CASSPTGGGSQPQHF
TRBV21-1,NA,NA,TRBJ2-7,15,TGTGCCAGCACCCATTACGGGGTCGCAGGCTACGAGCAGTACTTC,CASTHYGVAGYEQYF
TRBV4-1,TRBD2,NA,TRBJ2-2,15,TGCGCCAGCAGCCAAGGGGGACTAGCTTTTGGGGAGCTGTTTTTT,CASSQGGLAFGELFF
TRBV6-4,TRBD1,NA,TRBJ1-5,18,TGTGCCAGCTTTGGCGGGACAGGGGTCATTTATAGCAATCAGCCCCAGCATTTT,CASFGGTGVIYSNQPQHF
TRBV25-1,TRBD1,NA,TRBJ2-7,17,TGTGCCAGCAGTGAAGAACTAACAGGACAGGGTAACCACGAGCAGTACTTC,CASSEELTGQGNHEQYF
TRBV7-8,TRBD1,NA,TRBJ2-2,16,TGTGCCAGCAGCTCCGGGACAGGGTTGAACACCGGGGAGCTGTTTTTT,CASSSGTGLNTGELFF
TRBV15,NA,NA,TRBJ2-7,14,TGTGCCACCAGCAGAGGGTACGGCTCCTACGAGCAGTACTTC,CATSRGYGSYEQYF
TRBV28,TRBD1,NA,TRBJ1-1,14,TGTGCCAGCAGTTTCGGGACAGGGATAACTGAAGCTTTCTTT,CASSFGTGITEAFF